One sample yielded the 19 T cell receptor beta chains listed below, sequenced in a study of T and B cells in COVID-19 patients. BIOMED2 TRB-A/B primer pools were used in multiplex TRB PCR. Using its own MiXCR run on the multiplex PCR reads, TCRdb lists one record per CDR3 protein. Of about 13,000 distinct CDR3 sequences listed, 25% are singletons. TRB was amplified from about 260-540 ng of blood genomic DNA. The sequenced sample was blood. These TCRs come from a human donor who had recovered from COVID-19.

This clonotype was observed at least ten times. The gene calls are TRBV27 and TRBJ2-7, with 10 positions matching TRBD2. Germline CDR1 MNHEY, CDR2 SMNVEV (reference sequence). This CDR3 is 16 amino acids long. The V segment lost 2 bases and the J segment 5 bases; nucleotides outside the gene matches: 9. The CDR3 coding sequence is TGTGCCAGCAGTTTAGACGCTAGCGGGAGAATCCACGAGCAGTACTTC. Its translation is CASSLDASGRIHEQYF.

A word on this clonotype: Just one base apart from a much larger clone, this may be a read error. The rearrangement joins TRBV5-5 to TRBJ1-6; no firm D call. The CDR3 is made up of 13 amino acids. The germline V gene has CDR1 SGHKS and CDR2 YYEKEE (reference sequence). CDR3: CASSLVVNSHLHF. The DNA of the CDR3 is TGTGCCAGCAGCTTGGTTGTGAATTCACACCTCCACTTT.

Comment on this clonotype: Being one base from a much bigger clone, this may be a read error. CDR3 protein: CASSQGQLPWDGEKLFF. CDR3 sequence (DNA): TGTGCCAGCAGTCAGGGACAGCTCCCTTGGGATGGAGAAAAACTGTTTTTT. The chain links TRBV6-1 to TRBJ1-4; 7 nucleotides align to TRBD1. This CDR3 contains 17 residues. CDR1 is MNHNS, CDR2 SASEGT, per germline. Unmatched junction bases numbered 17, after V lost 5 bases and J lost 8 bases.

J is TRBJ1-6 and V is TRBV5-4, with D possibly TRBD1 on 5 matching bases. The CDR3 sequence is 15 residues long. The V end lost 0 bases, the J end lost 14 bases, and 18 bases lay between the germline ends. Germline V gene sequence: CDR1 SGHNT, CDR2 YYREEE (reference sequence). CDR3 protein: CASSLGYPNGGALHF. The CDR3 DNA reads TGTGCCAGCAGCTTGGGCTACCCAAACGGGGGGGCCCTCCACTTT. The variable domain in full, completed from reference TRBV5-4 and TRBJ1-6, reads ETGVTQSPTHLIKTRGQQVTLRCSSQSGHNTVSWYQQALGQGPQFIFQYYREEENGRGNFPPRFSGLQFPNYSSELNVNALELDDSALYLCASSLGYPNGGALHFGNGTRLTVT.

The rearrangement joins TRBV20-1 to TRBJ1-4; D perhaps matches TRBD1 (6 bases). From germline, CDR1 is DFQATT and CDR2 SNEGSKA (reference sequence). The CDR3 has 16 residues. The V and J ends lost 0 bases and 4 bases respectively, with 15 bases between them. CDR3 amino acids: CSARDPGGAFNEKLFF. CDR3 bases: TGCAGTGCTAGAGATCCTGGGGGCGCGTTTAATGAAAAACTGTTTTTT.

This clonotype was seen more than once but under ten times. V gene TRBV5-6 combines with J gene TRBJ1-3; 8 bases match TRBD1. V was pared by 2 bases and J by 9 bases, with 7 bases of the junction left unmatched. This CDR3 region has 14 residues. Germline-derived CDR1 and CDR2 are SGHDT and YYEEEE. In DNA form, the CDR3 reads TGTGCCAGCAGCTTACAGGGGGTTCAGCGCACCATATATTTT. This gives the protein CASSLQGVQRTIYF. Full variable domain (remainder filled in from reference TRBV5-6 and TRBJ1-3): DAGVTQSPTHLIKTRGQQVTLRCSPKSGHDTVSWYQQALGQGPQFIFQYYEEEERQRGNFPDRFSGHQFPNYSSELNVNALLLGDSALYLCASSLQGVQRTIYFGEGSWLTVV.

DNA for the CDR3: TGTGCCAGCAGTAAGGGCCGTAGCACAGATACGCAGTATTTT. It yields the protein CASSKGRSTDTQYF. This chain links TRBV2 with TRBJ2-3; no clear D. Germline V gives CDR1 SNHLY, CDR2 FYNNEI. The CDR3 covers 14 residues. V gave up 5 bases and J gave up 0 bases, with 9 bases separating them.

This CDR3 is CSAFFSRGTGEQFF. The CDR3 DNA reads TGCAGTGCTTTTTTCTCCAGGGGCACTGGTGAGCAGTTCTTC. The rearrangement links TRBV20-1 to TRBJ2-1; weak D call: TRBD1 (6 bases). Trimming shortened V by 5 bases and J by 9 bases, and 20 bases separated the two germline ends. The CDR3 length is 14 residues. In germline, CDR1 is DFQATT, CDR2 SNEGSKA (reference sequence).

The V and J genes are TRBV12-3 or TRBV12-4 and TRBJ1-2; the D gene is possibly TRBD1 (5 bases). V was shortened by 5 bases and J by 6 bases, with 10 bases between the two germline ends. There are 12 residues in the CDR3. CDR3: CASSRAGDGYTF. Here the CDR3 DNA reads TGTGCCAGCAGTCGGGCGGGGGATGGCTACACCTTC.

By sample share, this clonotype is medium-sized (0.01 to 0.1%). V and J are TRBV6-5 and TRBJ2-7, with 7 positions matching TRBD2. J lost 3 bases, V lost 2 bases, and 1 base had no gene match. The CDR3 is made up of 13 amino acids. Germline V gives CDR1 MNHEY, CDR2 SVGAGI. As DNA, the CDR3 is TGTGCCAGCAGTTACCGGGGGGTCTACGAGCAGTACTTC. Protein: CASSYRGVYEQYF.

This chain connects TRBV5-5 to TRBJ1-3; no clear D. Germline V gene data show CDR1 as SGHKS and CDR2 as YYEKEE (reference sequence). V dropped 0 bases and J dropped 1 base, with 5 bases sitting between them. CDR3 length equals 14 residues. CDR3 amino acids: CASSLGGSGNTIYF. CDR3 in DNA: TGTGCCAGCAGCTTGGGCGGGTCTGGAAACACCATATATTTT.

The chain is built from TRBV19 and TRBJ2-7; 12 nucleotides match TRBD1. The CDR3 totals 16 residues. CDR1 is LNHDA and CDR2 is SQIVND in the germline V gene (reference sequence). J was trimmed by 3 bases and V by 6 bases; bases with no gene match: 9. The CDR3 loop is CASRGTGGIGVYEQYF. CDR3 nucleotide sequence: TGTGCCAGTAGGGGGACAGGGGGCATCGGGGTCTACGAGCAGTACTTC.

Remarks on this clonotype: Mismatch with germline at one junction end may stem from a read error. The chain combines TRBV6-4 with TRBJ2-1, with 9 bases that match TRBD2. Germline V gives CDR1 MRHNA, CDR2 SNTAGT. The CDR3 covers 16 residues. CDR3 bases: TGTGCCCCAGCTAGTAGCGGGAGACCGTACTACAATAAGCAGTTCTTC. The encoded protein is CAPASSGRPYYNKQFF.

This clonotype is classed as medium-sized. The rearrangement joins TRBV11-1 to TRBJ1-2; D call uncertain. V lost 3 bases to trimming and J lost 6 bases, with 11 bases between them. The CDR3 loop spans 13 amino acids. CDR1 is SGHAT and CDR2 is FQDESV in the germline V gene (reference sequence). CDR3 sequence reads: CASSLDLTNGYTF. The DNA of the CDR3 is TGTGCCAGCAGCTTGGATTTGACCAATGGCTACACCTTC.

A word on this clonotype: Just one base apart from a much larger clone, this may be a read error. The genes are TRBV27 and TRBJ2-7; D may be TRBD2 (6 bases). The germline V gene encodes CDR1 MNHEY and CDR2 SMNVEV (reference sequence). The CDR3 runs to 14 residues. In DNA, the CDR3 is TGTGCCAGCAGCCGGAAGACTAGTAGCTACAAGCAGTACTTC. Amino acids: CASSRKTSSYKQYF.

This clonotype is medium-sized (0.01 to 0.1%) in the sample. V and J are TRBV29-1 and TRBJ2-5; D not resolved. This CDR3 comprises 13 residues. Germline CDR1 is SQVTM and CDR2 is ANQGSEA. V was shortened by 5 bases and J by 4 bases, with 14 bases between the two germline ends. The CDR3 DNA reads TGCAGCGTTCGGTTTACAGCCAGAGAGACCCAGTACTTC. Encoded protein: CSVRFTARETQYF.

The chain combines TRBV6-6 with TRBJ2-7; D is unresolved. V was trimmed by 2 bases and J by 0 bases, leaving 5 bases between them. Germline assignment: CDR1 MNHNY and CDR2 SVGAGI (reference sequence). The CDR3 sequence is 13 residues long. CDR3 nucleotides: TGTGCCAGCAGTTACAGGGACTCCTACGAGCAGTACTTC. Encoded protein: CASSYRDSYEQYF.

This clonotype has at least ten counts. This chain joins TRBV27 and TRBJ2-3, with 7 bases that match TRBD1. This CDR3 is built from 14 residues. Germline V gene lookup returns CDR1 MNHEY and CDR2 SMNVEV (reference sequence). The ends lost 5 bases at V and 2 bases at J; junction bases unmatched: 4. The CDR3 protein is CASSRDSNTDTQYF. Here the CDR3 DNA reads TGTGCCAGCAGTAGGGACAGTAACACAGATACGCAGTATTTT.

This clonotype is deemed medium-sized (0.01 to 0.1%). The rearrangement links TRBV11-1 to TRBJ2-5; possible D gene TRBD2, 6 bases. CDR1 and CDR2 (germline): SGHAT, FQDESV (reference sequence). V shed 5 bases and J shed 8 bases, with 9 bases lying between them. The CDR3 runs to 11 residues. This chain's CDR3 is CASSHGTTQYF. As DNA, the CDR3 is TGTGCCAGCAGCCATGGGACTACCCAGTACTTC.